Only a few counts were recorded for the clone carrying this TCR beta chain. TCRdb fed the RT-PCR reads into MiXCR, producing one record per CDR3 protein. The sample holds 150,000 to 200,000 distinct CDR3 sequences; approximately 30% are singletons and the top ten take less than 3.5%. This sample was taken from a study of patients and donors after allogeneic stem cell transplantation. This CDR3 contains 15 residues. V dropped 6 bases and J dropped 5; count of bases not matched to a gene: 8. From germline, CDR1 is MDHEN and CDR2 SYDVKM. The chain has TRBV28 and TRBJ1-4, with TRBD1 identical over 8 bases. This TCR was sampled from a human donor who was either an allogeneic HSCT recipient or a stem cell or donor lymphocyte infusion donor (not recorded which). It is not recorded whose cells these are; they may come from a transplant donor. The sequencing input was blood, either unsorted or a sorted T cell fraction (not recorded which). Here the CDR3 DNA reads TGTGCCAGCAGCCCAACAGGGGGAGCGAATGAAAAACTGTTTTTT. This codes for CASSPTGGANEKLFF.